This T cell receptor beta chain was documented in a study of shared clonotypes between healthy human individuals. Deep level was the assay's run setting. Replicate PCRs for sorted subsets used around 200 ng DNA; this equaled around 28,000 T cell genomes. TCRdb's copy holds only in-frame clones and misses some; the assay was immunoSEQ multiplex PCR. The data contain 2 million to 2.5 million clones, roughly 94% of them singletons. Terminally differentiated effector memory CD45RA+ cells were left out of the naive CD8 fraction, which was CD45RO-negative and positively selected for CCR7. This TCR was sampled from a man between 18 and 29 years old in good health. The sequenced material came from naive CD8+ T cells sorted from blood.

CDR3 nucleotide sequence: TGCGCCAGCAGCCAAGACGCCGACCTTTTTTCAACTAATGAAAAACTGTTTTTT. Translated, it gives CASSQDADLFSTNEKLFF. The V call is TRBV4-3, the J call TRBJ1-4, with no clear D. Between the trimmed V and J ends, which lost 0 bases and 0 bases, there was a span of 14 bases. CDR1 is LGHNA, CDR2 YSLEER, per germline. CDR3 length: 18 amino acids.